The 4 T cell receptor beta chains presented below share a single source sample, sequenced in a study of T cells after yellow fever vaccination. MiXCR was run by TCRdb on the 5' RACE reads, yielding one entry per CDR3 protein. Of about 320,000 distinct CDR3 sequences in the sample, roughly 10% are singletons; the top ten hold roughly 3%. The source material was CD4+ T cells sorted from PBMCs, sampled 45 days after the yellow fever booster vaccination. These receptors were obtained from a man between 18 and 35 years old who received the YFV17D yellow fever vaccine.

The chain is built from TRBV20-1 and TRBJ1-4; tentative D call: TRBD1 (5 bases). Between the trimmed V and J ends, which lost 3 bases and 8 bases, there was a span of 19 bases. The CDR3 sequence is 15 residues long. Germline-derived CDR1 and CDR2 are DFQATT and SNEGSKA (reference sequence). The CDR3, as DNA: TGCAGTGCTAGCCCCCGGGACCGGGAGGGGGAAAAACTGTTTTTT. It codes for CSASPRDREGEKLFF.

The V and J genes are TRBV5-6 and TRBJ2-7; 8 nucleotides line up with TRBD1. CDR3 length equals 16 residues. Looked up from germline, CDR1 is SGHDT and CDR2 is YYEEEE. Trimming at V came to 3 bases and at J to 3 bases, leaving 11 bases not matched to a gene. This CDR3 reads CASSYLTGASVYEQYF. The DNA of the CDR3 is TGTGCCAGCAGCTACCTGACAGGGGCCTCGGTCTACGAGCAGTACTTC.

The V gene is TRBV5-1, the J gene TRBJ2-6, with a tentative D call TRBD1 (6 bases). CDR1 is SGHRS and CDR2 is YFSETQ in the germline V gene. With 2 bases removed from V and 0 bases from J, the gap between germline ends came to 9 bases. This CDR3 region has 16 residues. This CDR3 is CASSLRQASGANVLTF. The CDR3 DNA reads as TGCGCCAGCAGCTTACGACAGGCCTCTGGGGCCAACGTCCTGACTTTC.

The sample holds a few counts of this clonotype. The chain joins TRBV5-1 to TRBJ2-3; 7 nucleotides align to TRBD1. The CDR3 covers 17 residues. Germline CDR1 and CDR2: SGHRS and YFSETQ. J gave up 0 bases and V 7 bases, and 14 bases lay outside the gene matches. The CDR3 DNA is TGCGCCAGCCGCACCGCCACAGGGGCGGCTAGCACAGATACGCAGTATTTT. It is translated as CASRTATGAASTDTQYF.